This TCR beta chain came from a study of blood T cell repertoires in COVID-19. Trimming at V came to 0 bases and at J to 12 bases, leaving 8 bases not matched to a gene. This CDR3 is 14 amino acids long. Germline V CDR1 and CDR2: LGHDT, YNNKEL (reference sequence). Some clones are missing from TCRdb's copy, which holds only in-frame ones; the method was immunoSEQ multiplex PCR. The sample lists under 150,000 clones, approximately 77% occurring once. The sequenced sample was peripheral blood. This receptor was taken from a man older than 75 with acute or convalescent COVID-19. This chain links TRBV3-1 (or the pseudogene TRBV3-2) with TRBJ1-2; 9 bases line up with TRBD1. The CDR3 protein is CASSQDITGQGHTF. In nucleotides, the CDR3 is TGTGCCAGCAGCCAAGATATTACGGGACAGGGACACACCTTC.